This T cell receptor beta chain comes out of a study of blood T cell repertoires in COVID-19. For the study at large: There were acute and convalescent COVID-19 samples, and they came from the United States, Italy and Spain. Sources were T cells, B-cell-depleted T cells, or PBMCs; the material itself was cDNA or gDNA.

In the source study's methods: Cell counts per sample came from amplifying reference gene primers. Data came from immunoSEQ multiplex PCR; TCRdb stores just in-frame clones and leaves some out. The D gene and trimming were derived from the DNA, and the V and J assignments and clone size from that table. The sample has approximately 170,000 clones; roughly nine tenths are singletons. The germline V gene encodes CDR1 MNHEY and CDR2 SVGAGI. The CDR3 totals 14 residues. Trimming cost V 0 bases and J 6 bases, with 10 bases left between them. This receptor was identified in a young man who had recovered from COVID-19. The chain combines TRBV6-5 with TRBJ2-3; tentative D call: TRBD2 (6 bases). The source material was peripheral blood. CDR3 DNA: TGTGCCAGCAGTTACTCCGGGGAGGCGGATACGCAGTATTTT. It codes for CASSYSGEADTQYF.